These T cell receptor beta chains were read from a single sample in a study of shared clonotypes between healthy human individuals. Assay: immunoSEQ multiplex PCR; the TCRdb copy retains only in-frame clones and omits some. The sample carries approximately 1.9 million clones, 93% recorded once. Specimen: naive CD8+ T cells from PBMCs. Every receptor here comes from a man younger than 30 in good health. Some clones in this sample may be carry-over from other donors' samples. Both conserved end residues are part of each CDR3. A D gene is named only where the DNA matches it firmly. Some rows mark clone size as missing; the rest say once, few, many or name a class of expanded clone.

j_call	d_call	clone_size	v_call	cdr3_aa	cdr3_nt
TRBJ2-7	-	-	TRBV27	CASSPLGHYEQYF	TGTGCCAGCAGTCCATTGGGTCACTACGAGCAGTACTTC
TRBJ1-2	-	-	TRBV10-3	CAISENLEANYGYTF	TGTGCCATCAGTGAGAATTTGGAAGCTAACTATGGCTACACCTTC
TRBJ1-1	-	once	TRBV5-6	CASSFRGMNTEAFF	TGTGCCAGCAGCTTCCGGGGGATGAACACTGAAGCTTTCTTT
TRBJ2-7	-	-	TRBV5-6	CASSPGDNEQYF	TGTGCCAGCAGCCCCGGGGACAACGAGCAGTACTTC
TRBJ2-7	-	-	TRBV28	CASSHPGTPTYEQYF	TGTGCCAGCAGCCATCCCGGGACACCAACCTACGAGCAGTACTTC
TRBJ2-5	-	-	TRBV7-9	CASSLVLGPSETQYF	TGTGCCAGCAGCTTAGTGTTAGGACCCTCGGAGACCCAGTACTTC
TRBJ2-7	TRBD2	-	TRBV28	CASSLLGLAASYEQYF	TGTGCCAGCAGTTTACTCGGGCTAGCGGCGTCCTACGAGCAGTACTTC
TRBJ2-7	TRBD2	-	TRBV10-3	CAVDSGSSYEQYF	TGTGCCGTGGATAGCGGGAGTTCCTACGAGCAGTACTTC
TRBJ2-7	-	once	TRBV10-2	CASTLSLSYEQYF	TGCGCCAGCACCCTCTCCCTTTCCTACGAGCAGTACTTC
TRBJ2-3	TRBD1	-	TRBV9	CASSTGVVSTDTQYF	TGTGCCAGCAGCACAGGGGTGGTGAGCACAGATACGCAGTATTTT
TRBJ2-7	-	-	TRBV6-1	CASSAPGWTGGEQYF	TGTGCCAGCAGTGCCCCGGGCTGGACCGGAGGCGAGCAGTACTTC
TRBJ1-1	-	-	TRBV15	CATRGQGNTEAFF	TGTGCCACTAGGGGCCAGGGGAACACTGAAGCTTTCTTT
TRBJ1-1	TRBD1	-	TRBV5-5	CASSLDRGVTEAFF	TGTGCCAGCAGCCTGGACAGGGGGGTCACTGAAGCTTTCTTT
TRBJ2-3	TRBD1	-	TRBV2	CASSEGTGTTDTQYF	TGTGCCAGCAGTGAAGGGACAGGGACGACAGATACGCAGTATTTT
TRBJ2-6	TRBD2	-	TRBV4-1	CASSQVGTSGPSGANVLTF	TGCGCCAGCAGCCAAGTAGGGACTAGCGGACCCTCTGGGGCCAACGTCCTGACTTTC
TRBJ2-1	-	-	TRBV4-3	CASSQDRRGTGGGEQFF	TGCGCCAGCAGCCAAGATCGGAGGGGGACCGGGGGTGGTGAGCAGTTCTTC
TRBJ2-7	TRBD1	-	TRBV6-5	CASRRTGSSYEQYF	TGTGCCAGCAGAAGGACAGGCAGCTCCTACGAGCAGTACTTC
TRBJ1-1	-	-	TRBV9	CASSGSVMNTEAFF	TGTGCCAGCAGCGGCTCGGTTATGAACACTGAAGCTTTCTTT
TRBJ1-3	-	-	TRBV10-1	CASRGWGNSGNTIYF	TGCGCCAGCAGAGGGTGGGGGAACTCTGGAAACACCATATATTTT
TRBJ2-7	-	few	TRBV7-2	CASSLAGRRPNEQYF	TGTGCCAGCAGCTTAGCTGGTCGCAGGCCGAACGAGCAGTACTTC
TRBJ2-7	-	-	TRBV19	CASSIGTGLYEQYF	TGTGCCAGTAGTATAGGAACAGGGCTTTACGAGCAGTACTTC
TRBJ2-6	TRBD1	-	TRBV7-9	CASSTRQGAFGANVLTF	TGTGCCAGCAGTACCCGACAGGGGGCGTTTGGGGCCAACGTCCTGACTTTC
TRBJ2-1	TRBD2	-	TRBV5-1	CASSFSGSIRNEQFF	TGCGCCAGCAGCTTCAGCGGGAGTATTCGGAATGAGCAGTTCTTC
TRBJ2-7	TRBD1	few	TRBV2	CASSSGQVLVYEQYF	TGTGCCAGCAGCTCGGGACAGGTCCTTGTCTACGAGCAGTACTTC
TRBJ2-2	TRBD2	-	TRBV13	CASSSQDLTSGNGAAGELFF	TGTGCCAGCAGCTCCCAGGACCTGACTAGCGGGAACGGGGCCGCCGGGGAGCTGTTTTTT
TRBJ2-7	TRBD1	-	TRBV6-5	CASKGTGYYEQYF	TGTGCCAGCAAAGGGACAGGGTACTACGAGCAGTACTTC
TRBJ2-1	TRBD2	-	TRBV27	CASSPRLAGGFNEQFF	TGTGCCAGCAGTCCCCGACTAGCGGGAGGGTTCAATGAGCAGTTCTTC
TRBJ2-3	TRBD1	-	TRBV4-1	CASSRGGQDTSDTQYF	TGCGCCAGCAGCCGAGGGGGACAGGACACCTCAGATACGCAGTATTTT
TRBJ1-4	TRBD1	-	TRBV28	CASSRDRGLNEKLFF	TGTGCCAGCAGCCGGGACAGGGGCCTTAATGAAAAACTGTTTTTT
TRBJ2-1	-	-	TRBV29-1	CSVEGLEGGYNEQFF	TGCAGCGTTGAAGGTCTGGAAGGGGGCTACAATGAGCAGTTCTTC
TRBJ1-1	-	-	TRBV10-1	CASSPGDLNTEAFF	TGCGCCAGCAGCCCAGGGGACCTGAACACTGAAGCTTTCTTT
TRBJ2-2	-	-	TRBV7-6	CASQQANTGELFF	TGTGCCAGCCAGCAGGCCAACACCGGGGAGCTGTTTTTT